Listed below are T cell receptor beta chains from one sample, sequenced in a study of blood T cell repertoires in COVID-19. Profiled with immunoSEQ multiplex PCR; TCRdb holds only in-frame clones, not every one. The sample carries roughly 330,000 clones, roughly 86% recorded once. Specimen: peripheral blood. All receptors derive from a woman aged 50 to 65 with acute or convalescent COVID-19. Each CDR3 is given with its conserved first and last residue. The order of the fields is V gene, J gene, CDR3 protein.

v_gene: TRBV28
j_gene: TRBJ2-7
CDR3aa: CASSFASAGGPYEQYF

v_gene: TRBV20-1
j_gene: TRBJ1-1
CDR3aa: CSASNYGAFF

v_gene: TRBV6-2/TRBV6-3
j_gene: TRBJ2-7
CDR3aa: CASSPTGNSYEQYF

v_gene: TRBV7-9
j_gene: TRBJ1-3
CDR3aa: CASSLPGNTIYF

v_gene: TRBV7-9
j_gene: TRBJ2-1
CDR3aa: CASSPTPTGDQKFF

v_gene: TRBV28
j_gene: TRBJ2-1
CDR3aa: CASSATGGEQFF

v_gene: TRBV9
j_gene: TRBJ2-3
CDR3aa: CASGTSGSPDTQYF

v_gene: TRBV24-1
j_gene: TRBJ1-3
CDR3aa: CATSDRTGSGNTIYF

v_gene: TRBV28
j_gene: TRBJ2-7
CDR3aa: CASSFLLAGDSYEQYF

v_gene: TRBV7-7
j_gene: TRBJ2-3
CDR3aa: CASSFRGGDTQYF

v_gene: TRBV28
j_gene: TRBJ1-1
CDR3aa: CASRLGGENTEAFF

v_gene: TRBV27
j_gene: TRBJ1-5
CDR3aa: CASSLVGAYQPQHF

v_gene: TRBV29-1
j_gene: TRBJ2-3
CDR3aa: CSVVGGMADTQYF

v_gene: TRBV30
j_gene: TRBJ1-3
CDR3aa: CAWGDTFVGNTIYF

v_gene: TRBV27
j_gene: TRBJ2-5
CDR3aa: CASSELAQETQYF

v_gene: TRBV7-2
j_gene: TRBJ1-1
CDR3aa: CASSLGTDVQAFF

v_gene: TRBV5-4
j_gene: TRBJ2-7
CDR3aa: CASSLLAGGPDEQYF

v_gene: TRBV27
j_gene: TRBJ2-6
CDR3aa: CASTPERSGANVLTF

v_gene: TRBV28
j_gene: TRBJ1-4
CDR3aa: CASSFHTGATNEKLFF

v_gene: TRBV25-1
j_gene: TRBJ2-4
CDR3aa: CASSGGTSSGIQYF

v_gene: TRBV5-1
j_gene: TRBJ1-1
CDR3aa: CASSLGQLLTEAFF

v_gene: TRBV7-3
j_gene: TRBJ2-7
CDR3aa: CASSRTGFGGYEQYF

v_gene: TRBV7-3
j_gene: TRBJ1-6
CDR3aa: CASRPTGAHSPLHF

v_gene: TRBV27
j_gene: TRBJ1-4
CDR3aa: CASSLLGGATNEKLFF

v_gene: TRBV29-1
j_gene: TRBJ1-2
CDR3aa: CSVGGTGGYGYTF

v_gene: TRBV5-1
j_gene: TRBJ2-1
CDR3aa: CASSSRQGISNEQFF

v_gene: TRBV24-1
j_gene: TRBJ2-2
CDR3aa: CATSAGTGHTGELFF

v_gene: TRBV7-9
j_gene: TRBJ1-4
CDR3aa: CASSQNRGPDEKLFF

v_gene: TRBV27
j_gene: TRBJ1-1
CDR3aa: CASSLQGGNTEAFF

v_gene: TRBV9
j_gene: TRBJ2-7
CDR3aa: CASSETSGRSDEQYF

v_gene: TRBV7-9
j_gene: TRBJ2-7
CDR3aa: CASSVTSGRDYEQYF

v_gene: TRBV28
j_gene: TRBJ2-5
CDR3aa: CASSSNQGSSQETQYF

v_gene: TRBV5-1
j_gene: TRBJ2-3
CDR3aa: CASSFSTDTQYF

v_gene: TRBV4-1
j_gene: TRBJ2-1
CDR3aa: CASSQLAGFVPYNEQFF

v_gene: TRBV19
j_gene: TRBJ2-7
CDR3aa: CASSMDSGYEQYF

v_gene: TRBV27
j_gene: TRBJ2-3
CDR3aa: CASSPITGPYIYF

v_gene: TRBV5-5
j_gene: TRBJ2-1
CDR3aa: CASSLALARGNEQFF

v_gene: TRBV19
j_gene: TRBJ1-5
CDR3aa: CASSTDRDQPQHF

v_gene: TRBV15
j_gene: TRBJ2-5
CDR3aa: CATSIDRGQETQYF

v_gene: TRBV6-2/TRBV6-3
j_gene: TRBJ2-7
CDR3aa: CASSSRTSGRARYEQYF